Listed below are T cell receptor beta chains from one sample, sequenced in a study of identifying expanded T cells in peripheral blood. The protocol was immunoSEQ multiplex PCR, while the TCRdb copy is restricted to in-frame clones and leaves out a portion. Of 50,000 to 75,000 clones in the sample, around four fifths were seen once. Sequencing was performed on blood. The source of these receptors is a person between 18 and 75 years old in good health. Each CDR3 is given with its conserved first and last residue. The order of the fields is J gene, clone size, V gene, CDR3 length, D gene, CDR3 DNA, CDR3 protein. A D gene is named only where the DNA matches it firmly. A row's size may be missing; if present it is once, few, many or a size class.

TRBJ2-3,NA,TRBV20-1,11,NA,TGCAGTGCCAGACCCGGGGATACGCAGTATTTT,CSARPGDTQYF
TRBJ2-2,NA,TRBV5-6,18,NA,TGTGCCAGCAGCTTGGCCGTCGGGACATATAAGAACACCGGGGAGCTGTTTTTT,CASSLAVGTYKNTGELFF
TRBJ1-2,NA,TRBV12-5,16,TRBD1,TGTGCTAGTGGTTTGCGCTCGGGACAGGGGAATGTTGGCTACACCTTC,CASGLRSGQGNVGYTF
TRBJ1-6,NA,TRBV25-1,16,NA,TGTGCCAGCAGTGAAGGGAGTGGGACCTATAATTCACCCCTCCACTTT,CASSEGSGTYNSPLHF
TRBJ2-1,NA,TRBV9,15,TRBD2,TGTGCCAGCAGCGCCGCGGGACTAGCCTACAATGAGCAGTTCTTC,CASSAAGLAYNEQFF
TRBJ1-3,once,TRBV7-2,15,TRBD1,TGTGCCAGCAGCTTGCAACAGGGGAGAGGAAACACCATATATTTT,CASSLQQGRGNTIYF
TRBJ1-2,NA,TRBV4-2,13,TRBD1,TGTGCCAGCAATAAACAGGGGACGGGTGGCTACACCTTC,CASNKQGTGGYTF
TRBJ2-5,once,TRBV4-2,17,TRBD2,TGTGCCAGCAGCCAAGGGGAGCAGCGGGCGGTTGGGGGGGCCCAGTACTTC,CASSQGEQRAVGGAQYF
TRBJ1-3,once,TRBV5-6,17,TRBD1,TGTGCCAGCAGCTACCGGGACAGGGTTCTTTCTGGAAACACCATATATTTT,CASSYRDRVLSGNTIYF
TRBJ1-1,few,TRBV14,17,NA,TGTGCCAGCAGCCCCACGGAGAGTTGGGGGCTGAACACTGAAGCTTTCTTT,CASSPTESWGLNTEAFF
TRBJ2-3,once,TRBV27,16,TRBD2,TGTGCCAGCAGATCCGGGACTAGCGGCTACACAGATACGCAGTATTTT,CASRSGTSGYTDTQYF
TRBJ2-3,NA,TRBV7-2,11,TRBD1,TGTGCCAGCAGCAATACGGACAGGGTGGATTTT,CASSNTDRVDF
TRBJ2-6,few,TRBV7-3,17,NA,TGTGCCAGCAGCTTAACCGCGACCGGGACTGGGGCCAACGTCCTGACTTTC,CASSLTATGTGANVLTF
TRBJ2-1,NA,TRBV7-2,17,TRBD1,TGTGCCAGCAGCCGGGACAGGGGGCTGGTATCCTACAATGAGCAGTTCTTC,CASSRDRGLVSYNEQFF
TRBJ1-4,NA,TRBV4-3,20,NA,TGCGCCAGCAGCCGCCTCGTATCTGAGTTAGGATTTGCAACTAATGAAAAACTGTTTTTT,CASSRLVSELGFATNEKLFF
TRBJ1-4,few,TRBV5-1,13,NA,TGCGCCAGCAGCATCGGGCCAGGTCGGCCACTGTTTTTT,CASSIGPGRPLFF
TRBJ2-1,NA,TRBV2,15,TRBD2,TGTGCGGGACTAGCGGGATCCAGGACCTACAATGAGCAGTTCTTC,CAGLAGSRTYNEQFF
TRBJ1-2,NA,TRBV5-1,14,TRBD1,TGCGCCAGCAGCAGCGGACAGGGACCCTATGGCTACACCTTC,CASSSGQGPYGYTF
TRBJ1-6,NA,TRBV10-1,13,NA,TGCGCCAGTCAAATGGACACCGGAGTACCCCTCCACTTT,CASQMDTGVPLHF
TRBJ2-5,NA,TRBV19,12,NA,TGTGCCAGTATTGGGCCGGCGGAGACCCAGTACTTC,CASIGPAETQYF
TRBJ2-7,NA,TRBV7-9,15,NA,TGTGCCAGCAGCTTAGGTCAGGGCTATTCCTACGAGCAGTACTTC,CASSLGQGYSYEQYF
TRBJ1-2,NA,TRBV6-6,15,NA,TGTGCCAGCAGTACAACTCCGGGGGCATCGTATGGCTACACCTTC,CASSTTPGASYGYTF
TRBJ2-7,NA,TRBV6-4,18,NA,TGTGCCAGCAGCCCCCCTCCCGGGACATTTACGAGGGATCCGGAGCAGTACTTC,CASSPPPGTFTRDPEQYF
TRBJ2-7,NA,TRBV5-5,15,NA,TGTGCCAGCAGCTCTAGCGTCGCAGGGGACTACGAGCAGTACTTC,CASSSSVAGDYEQYF
TRBJ2-5,NA,TRBV20-1,11,NA,TGCAGTGCTAAGAGTCAAGAGACCCAGTACTTC,CSAKSQETQYF
TRBJ2-1,NA,TRBV29-1,14,NA,TGCAGCGTTGAGGACTTTTGGATGAACAATGAGCAGTTCTTC,CSVEDFWMNNEQFF
TRBJ1-4,NA,TRBV19,14,NA,TGTGCCAGTAGCCAGCGGGCAACTAATGAAAAACTGTTTTTT,CASSQRATNEKLFF